Each of the 29 T cell receptor beta chains below was sequenced from the same sample in a study of OX40 agonist ivuxolimab in advanced cancers. TCRdb's table, derived via immunoSEQ multiplex PCR, lists solely in-frame clones and lacks some. The sample holds about 54,000 clones, more than 85% seen once. The material was CD4+ or CD8+ T cells sorted from blood, obtained in a trial of the OX40 agonist ivuxolimab. These TCRs come from an adult with an advanced solid tumor such as melanoma, head and neck, liver or kidney cancer.

This rearrangement joins TRBV29-1 to TRBJ1-2; 7 nucleotides align to TRBD1. After removal of 7 bases from V and 2 bases from J, the junction contained 7 bases not matched to a gene. The germline CDR1 and CDR2 sequences are SQVTM and ANQGSEA. This CDR3 spans 13 amino acids. CDR3 sequence: CSATGVGNYGYTF. CDR3 nucleotide sequence: TGCAGCGCCACAGGGGTTGGGAACTATGGCTACACCTTC.

The chain uses TRBV6-5 and TRBJ1-4; weak D call: TRBD1 (5 bases). Trimming stripped 0 bases from V and 10 bases from J, with 18 bases between. This CDR3 spans 16 amino acids. Germline V lookup: CDR1 MNHEY, CDR2 SVGAGI. CDR3 nucleotides: TGTGCCAGCAGTTACTCGATGGGGGAGAGGAGTAGAAAACTGTTTTTT. It specifies CASSYSMGERSRKLFF.

The rearrangement links TRBV5-3 to TRBJ2-1; 9 bases are shared with TRBD2. TRBV5-3 is placed among ORFs of uncertain function. V lost 0 bases to trimming and J lost 7 bases; unmatched junction nucleotides: 8. The CDR3 has 16 amino acids. The CDR3 DNA sequence: TGTGCCAGAAGCTTGGGAGGCGGGAGGGCCATAAATGAGCAGTTCTTC. Translation gives CARSLGGGRAINEQFF.

This chain links TRBV29-1 with TRBJ1-2; D may be TRBD1 (6 bases). Germline V lookup: CDR1 SQVTM, CDR2 ANQGSEA. Trimming pared 5 bases from V and 3 bases from J, leaving 16 bases between. This CDR3 is 14 amino acids long. The CDR3 here is CSVTTQGYYYGYTF. The CDR3 nucleotides are TGCAGCGTTACCACGCAGGGGTACTACTATGGCTACACCTTC.

This clone was picked up one time. The CDR3 is CASSARGVGYGYTF. The CDR3 DNA sequence: TGTGCCAGCAGTGCGCGGGGGGTCGGCTATGGCTACACCTTC. The genes are TRBV2 and TRBJ1-2; D may be TRBD1 (5 bases). Germline values: CDR1 SNHLY, CDR2 FYNNEI. Between the trimmed V and J ends, which lost 4 bases and 4 bases, there was a span of 13 bases. The CDR3 has 14 amino acids.

Notes on this clone: One end of the junction does not line up with germline, which may come from a read error. In nucleotides, the CDR3 is TGCGCCAGCAGCTTGGCCTACAGGGGAGATCCGCATTTTTTT. Translated: CASSLAYRGDPHFF. The chain links TRBV5-1 to TRBJ1-1; TRBD1 agrees at 7 bases. CDR1 is SGHRS and CDR2 is YFSETQ in the germline V gene. This CDR3 has 14 residues.

The chain couples TRBV5-4 to TRBJ2-1, with D possibly TRBD2 on 5 matching bases. The CDR3 has 16 amino acids. Germline CDR1 reads SGHNT; CDR2 reads YYREEE (reference sequence). V was clipped by 0 bases and J by 8 bases, with 18 bases between them. CDR3 loop: CASSLVPTTRRDEQFF. As DNA, the CDR3 is TGTGCCAGCAGCTTGGTTCCGACTACAAGGCGTGATGAGCAGTTCTTC.

This clone was found once. In DNA form, the CDR3 reads TGCGCCAGCAGCTTCGGGACAGGGGAGGCTGAAGCTTTCTTT. Amino acids: CASSFGTGEAEAFF. The chain couples TRBV5-1 to TRBJ1-1; 10 nucleotides agree with TRBD1. Germline trimming cut 2 bases from V and 6 bases from J; bases unmatched to any gene: 4. The CDR3 covers 14 residues. Per the germline V gene, CDR1 is SGHRS and CDR2 is YFSETQ.

J is TRBJ1-5 and V is TRBV6-1; D not resolved. The CDR3 covers 14 residues. CDR1 and CDR2 (germline): MNHNS, SASEGT. The V gene lost 1 base and the J gene lost 5 bases, with 9 bases spanning the gap. The CDR3 DNA is TGTGCCAGCAGTGAAGTGGACGGTTATCAGCCCCAGCATTTT. Its protein product is CASSEVDGYQPQHF.

This chain links TRBV7-2 with TRBJ2-7; possibly TRBD1 for D (6 bases). CDR1 SGHTA and CDR2 FQGNSA come from the germline V gene. Trimming removed 5 bases at V and 5 bases at J, with 19 bases between. The CDR3 covers 15 residues. The CDR3 loop reads CASSPQWGLPNEQYF. The CDR3 nucleotides read TGTGCCAGCAGCCCGCAGTGGGGGCTCCCTAACGAGCAGTACTTC.

The chain combines TRBV7-6 with TRBJ1-1; D ambiguous. V lost 1 base to trimming and J lost 4 bases, with 10 bases between them. CDR3 length: 14 amino acids. Germline-derived CDR1 and CDR2 are SGHVS and FNYEAQ. This CDR3 is CASSLVGFGTEAFF. CDR3 DNA: TGTGCCAGCAGCTTAGTTGGGTTTGGCACTGAAGCTTTCTTT.

The V gene is TRBV2, the J gene TRBJ1-4; D unresolved. Trimming cost V 2 bases and J 10 bases, with 14 bases left between them. This CDR3 spans 14 amino acids. CDR1 and CDR2 (germline): SNHLY, FYNNEI. CDR3 loop: CASSEINRGGKLFF. The CDR3 region has the DNA TGTGCCAGCAGTGAAATTAACAGAGGCGGAAAACTGTTTTTT.

This clone showed up just a few times. This chain joins TRBV5-1 and TRBJ2-7, with TRBD2 identical over 10 bases. The length of the CDR3 is 14 residues. Trimming removed 5 bases from V and 6 bases from J; junction bases left unmatched: 8. Germline CDR1 is SGHRS and CDR2 is YFSETQ. CDR3 coding DNA: TGCGCCAGCAGAGCGGGAGGGCCTCCTGGCGAGCAGTACTTC. It specifies CASRAGGPPGEQYF.

The J gene is TRBJ1-4, the V gene TRBV1; TRBD1, as called in the table, went unchecked against the DNA. TRBV1 is a pseudogene segment. This CDR3 is 19 amino acids long. CDR3 in amino acids: CTPYSLGQFTSATNEKLFF. The CDR3 bases are TGCACCCCCTACTCCCTGGGACAGTTCACCAGTGCAACTAATGAAAAACTGTTTTTT.

The gene calls are TRBV7-2 and TRBJ2-7; no reliable D call. This CDR3 contains 14 residues. The V end lost 5 bases, the J end lost 2 bases, and 13 bases lay between the germline ends. From germline, CDR1 is SGHTA and CDR2 FQGNSA. Here the CDR3 reads CASSPKGSPYEQYF. As DNA, the CDR3 is TGTGCCAGCAGCCCCAAAGGGTCCCCCTACGAGCAGTACTTC. Full variable domain (outside the CDR3, taken from reference TRBV7-2 and TRBJ2-7): GAGVSQSPSNKVTEKGKDVELRCDPISGHTALYWYRQSLGQGLEFLIYFQGNSAPDKSGLPSDRFSAERTGGSVSTLTIQRTQQEDSAVYLCASSPKGSPYEQYFGPGTRLTVT.

The chain uses TRBV2 and TRBJ2-5; TRBD2 aligns across 13 bases. CDR1 SNHLY and CDR2 FYNNEI come from the germline V gene. Losses at the gene ends were 4 bases for V and 0 bases for J; bases not matched to a gene: 2. The CDR3 consists of 16 residues. The CDR3 region is CASSGLAGGYQETQYF. In DNA form, the CDR3 reads TGTGCCAGCAGTGGACTAGCGGGGGGATACCAAGAGACCCAGTACTTC.

The chain uses TRBV4-1 and TRBJ2-2; a weak D match, TRBD1 (6 bases). Germline CDR1 MGHRA, CDR2 YSYEKL. V lost 3 bases and J 2 bases, leaving 19 bases between the germline ends. This CDR3 has 18 residues. The CDR3 is CASSQIIRTEPNTGELFF. Written as DNA, the CDR3 is TGCGCCAGCAGCCAGATTATTCGGACAGAGCCTAACACCGGGGAGCTGTTTTTT.

The rearrangement links TRBV25-1 to TRBJ1-3; possibly TRBD1 for D (5 bases). Germline-derived CDR1 and CDR2 are MGHDK and SYGVNS. V lost 7 bases and J 0 bases, leaving 10 bases between the germline ends. This CDR3 has 14 residues. Here the CDR3 reads CASKGPYSGNTIYF. DNA for the CDR3: TGTGCCAGCAAGGGGCCGTACTCTGGAAACACCATATATTTT.

This clone was counted a few times. The chain joins TRBV11-3 to TRBJ2-5; 9 bases align to TRBD2. The trim removed 4 bases at V and 7 bases at J, leaving 10 bases unmatched. CDR1 is SGHNT and CDR2 is YENEEA in the germline V gene. The CDR3 totals 15 residues. This CDR3 reads CASSSTSGPAGTQYF. CDR3 bases: TGTGCCAGCAGCTCAACTAGCGGGCCCGCGGGGACCCAGTACTTC.

The CDR3 DNA is TGTGCCAGCAGTGATCTGGGGACAGTGAACACTGAAGCTTTCTTT. Protein product: CASSDLGTVNTEAFF. V and J are TRBV6-1 and TRBJ1-1; TRBD1 agrees at 7 bases. This CDR3 contains 15 residues. Per the germline V gene, CDR1 is MNHNS and CDR2 is SASEGT. V was pared by 3 bases and J by 0 bases, with 4 bases of the junction left unmatched.

The gene calls are TRBV11-2 and TRBJ2-5; D remains ambiguous. V was shortened by 1 base and J by 3 bases, with 9 bases between the two germline ends. The CDR3 loop spans 14 amino acids. Germline loops: CDR1 SGHAT, CDR2 FQNNGV. CDR3 coding DNA: TGTGCCAGCAGCTTAGGGCCGACCAAAGAGACCCAGTACTTC. Protein: CASSLGPTKETQYF. Complete variable domain (other parts from reference TRBV11-2 and TRBJ2-5): EAGVAQSPRYKIIEKRQSVAFWCNPISGHATLYWYQQILGQGPKLLIQFQNNGVVDDSQLPKDRFSAERLKGVDSTLKIQPAKLEDSAVYLCASSLGPTKETQYFGPGTRLLVL.

The chain employs TRBV6-5 and TRBJ1-4; TRBD1 aligns across 7 bases. CDR3 size: 14 residues. The junction had 4 bases not matched to a gene; V was cut back by 6 bases and J by 3 bases. CDR1 and CDR2 (germline): MNHEY, SVGAGI. The CDR3 reads CASRYGTANEKLFF. The CDR3 DNA reads TGTGCCAGCAGGTACGGGACAGCTAATGAAAAACTGTTTTTT.

The CDR3 DNA is TGTGCCAGCTCACCCCGGGTCCACTCTCAAGAGACCCAGTACTTC. As protein: CASSPRVHSQETQYF. The chain links TRBV18 to TRBJ2-5; no firm D call. Germline V gene sequence: CDR1 KGHSH, CDR2 LQKENI. The CDR3 covers 15 residues. V lost 3 bases to trimming and J lost 2 bases, with 13 bases between them.

This clone was recorded once. V and J are TRBV2 and TRBJ1-2; D gene unclear. The CDR3 runs 13 residues. From germline, CDR1 is SNHLY and CDR2 FYNNEI. The V and J ends lost 6 bases and 7 bases respectively, with 15 bases between them. CDR3 sequence: CASSLPGGSGYTF. CDR3 DNA: TGTGCCAGCAGCTTGCCCGGAGGGTCTGGCTACACCTTC.

The V call is TRBV5-6, the J call TRBJ1-1; 11 bases are a match to TRBD1. The V and J ends lost 6 bases and 4 bases, in that order; junction bases with no gene match: 8. This CDR3 has 15 residues. Germline V gene data show CDR1 as SGHDT and CDR2 as YYEEEE. CDR3: CASTPLGQGATEAFF. The CDR3 nucleotides are TGTGCCAGCACCCCTCTAGGACAGGGGGCCACTGAAGCTTTCTTT.

Here the CDR3 DNA reads TGTGCCAGCAGCCTGGCTTTGGAGCAAGAGACCCAGTACTTC. It translates to CASSLALEQETQYF. The rearrangement uses TRBV5-4 and TRBJ2-5; D call uncertain. This CDR3 contains 14 residues. V lost 4 bases to trimming and J lost 2 bases, with 12 bases between them. The germline V gene has CDR1 SGHNT and CDR2 YYREEE (reference sequence).

This rearrangement joins TRBV4-1 to TRBJ1-4; 7 positions match TRBD1. The length of the CDR3 is 15 residues. Unmatched junction bases numbered 6, after V lost 3 bases and J lost 5 bases. Germline V gives CDR1 MGHRA, CDR2 YSYEKL. CDR3 DNA: TGCGCCAGCAGCCACCAGACAGGGCAGAATGAAAAACTGTTTTTT. It encodes CASSHQTGQNEKLFF.

The J gene is TRBJ1-1, the V gene TRBV6-5; D is ambiguous. Trimming stripped 4 bases from V and 1 base from J, with 7 bases between. CDR1 MNHEY and CDR2 SVGAGI come from the germline V gene. This CDR3 is 13 amino acids long. The DNA of the CDR3 is TGTGCCAGCAGTTTCGGCAGGAACACTGAAGCTTTCTTT. It yields the protein CASSFGRNTEAFF.

V is TRBV27 and J is TRBJ2-3; 11 bases map to TRBD2. CDR1 is MNHEY, CDR2 SMNVEV, per germline (reference sequence). This CDR3 region has 16 residues. V trimming: 1 base; J trimming: 4 bases; junction bases outside the gene matches: 4. The CDR3 coding sequence is TGTGCCAGCAGTTTATTAGCGGGAGGGTGGGCAGATACGCAGTATTTT. Translating gives CASSLLAGGWADTQYF.